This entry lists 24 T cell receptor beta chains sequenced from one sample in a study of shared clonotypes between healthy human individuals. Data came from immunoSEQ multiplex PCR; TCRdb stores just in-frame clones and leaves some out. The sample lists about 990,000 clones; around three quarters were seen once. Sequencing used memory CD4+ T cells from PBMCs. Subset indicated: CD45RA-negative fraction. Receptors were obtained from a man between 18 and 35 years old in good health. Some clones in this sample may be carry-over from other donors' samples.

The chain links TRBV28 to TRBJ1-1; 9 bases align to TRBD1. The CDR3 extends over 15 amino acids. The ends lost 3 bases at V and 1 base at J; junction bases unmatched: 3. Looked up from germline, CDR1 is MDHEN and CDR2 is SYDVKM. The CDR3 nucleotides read TGTGCCAGCAGTTTTCTGACAGGGGGGAACACTGAAGCTTTCTTT. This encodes CASSFLTGGNTEAFF.

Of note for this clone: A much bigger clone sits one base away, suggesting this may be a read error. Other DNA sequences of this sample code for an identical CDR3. CDR3 nucleotides: TGTGCCAGCAGTGGTCCCGGACGGGACACTGAAGCTTTCTTT. Amino acids: CASSGPGRDTEAFF. The chain couples TRBV28 to TRBJ1-1, with D uncertain. Germline CDR1 reads MDHEN; CDR2 reads SYDVKM. The CDR3 sequence is 14 residues long. V was shortened by 5 bases and J by 3 bases, with 13 bases between the two germline ends.

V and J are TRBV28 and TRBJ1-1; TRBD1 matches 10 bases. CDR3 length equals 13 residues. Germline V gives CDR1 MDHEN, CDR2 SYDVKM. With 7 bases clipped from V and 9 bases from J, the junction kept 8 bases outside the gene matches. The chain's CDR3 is CASNTPGQGQAFF. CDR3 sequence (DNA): TGTGCCAGCAACACGCCGGGACAGGGGCAAGCTTTCTTT. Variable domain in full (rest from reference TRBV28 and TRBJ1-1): DVKVTQSSRYLVKRTGEKVFLECVQDMDHENMFWYRQDPGLGLRLIYFSYDVKMKEKGDIPEGYSVSREKKERFSLILESASTNQTSMYLCASNTPGQGQAFFGQGTRLTVV.

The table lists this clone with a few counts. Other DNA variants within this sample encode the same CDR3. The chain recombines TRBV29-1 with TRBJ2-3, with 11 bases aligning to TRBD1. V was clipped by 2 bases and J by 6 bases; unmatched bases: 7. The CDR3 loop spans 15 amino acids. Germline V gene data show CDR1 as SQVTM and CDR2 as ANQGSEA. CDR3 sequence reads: CSVERGTGGSDTQYF. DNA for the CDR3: TGCAGCGTTGAAAGGGGGACAGGGGGTTCGGATACGCAGTATTTT.

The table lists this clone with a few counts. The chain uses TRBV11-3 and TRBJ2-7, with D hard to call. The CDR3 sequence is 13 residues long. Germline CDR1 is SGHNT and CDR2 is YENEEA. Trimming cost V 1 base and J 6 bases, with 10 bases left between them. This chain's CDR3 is CASSLGSGGEQYF. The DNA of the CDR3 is TGTGCCAGCAGCTTAGGTTCGGGTGGCGAGCAGTACTTC.

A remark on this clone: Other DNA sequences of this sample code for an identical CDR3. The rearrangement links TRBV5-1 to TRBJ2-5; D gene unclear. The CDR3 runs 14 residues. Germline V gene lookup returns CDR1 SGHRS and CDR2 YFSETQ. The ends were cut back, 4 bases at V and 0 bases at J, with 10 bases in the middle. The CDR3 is CASSVAGYQETQYF. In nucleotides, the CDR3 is TGCGCCAGCAGCGTGGCCGGGTACCAAGAGACCCAGTACTTC.

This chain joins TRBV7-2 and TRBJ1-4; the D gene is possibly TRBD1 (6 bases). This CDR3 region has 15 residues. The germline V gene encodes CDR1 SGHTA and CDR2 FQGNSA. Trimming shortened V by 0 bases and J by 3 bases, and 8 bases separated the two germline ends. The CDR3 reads CASSLAGAANEKLFF. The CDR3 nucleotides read TGTGCCAGCAGCTTAGCGGGGGCTGCTAATGAAAAACTGTTTTTT.

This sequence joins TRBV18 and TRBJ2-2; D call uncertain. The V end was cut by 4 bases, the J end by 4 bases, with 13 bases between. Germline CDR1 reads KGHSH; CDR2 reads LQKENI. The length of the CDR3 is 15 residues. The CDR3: CASSQNHQGTGELFF. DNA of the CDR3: TGTGCCAGCTCACAGAACCACCAAGGCACCGGGGAGCTGTTTTTT.

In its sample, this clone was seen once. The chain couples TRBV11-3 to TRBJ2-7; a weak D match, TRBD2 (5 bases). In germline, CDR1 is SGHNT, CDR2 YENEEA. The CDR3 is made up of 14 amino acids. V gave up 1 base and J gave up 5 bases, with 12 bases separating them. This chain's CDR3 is CASSLGRVGDEQYF. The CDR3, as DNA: TGTGCCAGCAGCTTAGGGCGGGTGGGCGACGAGCAGTACTTC.

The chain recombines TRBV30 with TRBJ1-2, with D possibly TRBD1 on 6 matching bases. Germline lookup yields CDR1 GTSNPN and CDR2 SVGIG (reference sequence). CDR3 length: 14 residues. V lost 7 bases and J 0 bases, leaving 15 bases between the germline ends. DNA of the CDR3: TGTGCCTCCCGGGGGGGGGCTCCTAACTATGGCTACACCTTC. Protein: CASRGGAPNYGYTF.

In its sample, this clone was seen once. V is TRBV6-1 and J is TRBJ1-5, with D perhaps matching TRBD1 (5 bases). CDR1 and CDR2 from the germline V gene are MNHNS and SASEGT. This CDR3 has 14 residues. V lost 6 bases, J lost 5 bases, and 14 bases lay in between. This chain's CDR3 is CASRNTLGDQPQHF. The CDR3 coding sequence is TGTGCCAGCAGAAACACCCTGGGGGATCAGCCCCAGCATTTT.

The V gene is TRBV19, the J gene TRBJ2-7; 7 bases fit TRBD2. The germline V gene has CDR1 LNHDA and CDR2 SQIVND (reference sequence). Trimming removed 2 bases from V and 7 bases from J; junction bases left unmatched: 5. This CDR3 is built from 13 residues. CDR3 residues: CASSINPAGEQYF. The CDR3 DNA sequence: TGTGCCAGTAGTATAAATCCAGCGGGAGAGCAGTACTTC.

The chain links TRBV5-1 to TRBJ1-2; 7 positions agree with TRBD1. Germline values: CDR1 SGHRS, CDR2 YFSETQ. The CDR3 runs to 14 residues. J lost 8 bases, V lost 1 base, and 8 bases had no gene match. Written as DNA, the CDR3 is TGCGCCAGCAGCTTGACCGGACAGGAGCGGGGCTACACCTTC. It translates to CASSLTGQERGYTF.

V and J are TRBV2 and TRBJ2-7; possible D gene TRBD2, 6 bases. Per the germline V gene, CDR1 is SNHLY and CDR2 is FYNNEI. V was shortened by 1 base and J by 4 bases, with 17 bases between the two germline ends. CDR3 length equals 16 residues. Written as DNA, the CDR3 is TGTGCCAGCAGTGAAGGGCGACGGACGGGGAGGTACGAGCAGTACTTC. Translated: CASSEGRRTGRYEQYF.

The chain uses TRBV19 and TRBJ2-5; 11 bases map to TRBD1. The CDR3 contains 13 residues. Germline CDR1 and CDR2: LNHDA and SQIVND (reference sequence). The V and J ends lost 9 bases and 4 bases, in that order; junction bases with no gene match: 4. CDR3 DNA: TGTGCCAGCCGGGGACAGGGGGTAGAGACCCAGTACTTC. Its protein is CASRGQGVETQYF.

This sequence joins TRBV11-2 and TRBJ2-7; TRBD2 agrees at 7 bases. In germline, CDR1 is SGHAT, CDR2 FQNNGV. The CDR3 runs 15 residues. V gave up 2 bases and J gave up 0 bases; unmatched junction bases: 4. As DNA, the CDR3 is TGTGCCAGCAGCTTAACCAGGACTAGCTCCTACGAGCAGTACTTC. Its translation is CASSLTRTSSYEQYF.

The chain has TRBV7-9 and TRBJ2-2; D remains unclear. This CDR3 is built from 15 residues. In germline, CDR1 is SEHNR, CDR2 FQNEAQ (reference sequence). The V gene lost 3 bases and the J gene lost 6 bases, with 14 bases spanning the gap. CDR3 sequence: CASSFGVVIAGELFF. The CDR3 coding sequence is TGTGCCAGCAGCTTTGGCGTTGTTATTGCCGGGGAGCTGTTTTTT.

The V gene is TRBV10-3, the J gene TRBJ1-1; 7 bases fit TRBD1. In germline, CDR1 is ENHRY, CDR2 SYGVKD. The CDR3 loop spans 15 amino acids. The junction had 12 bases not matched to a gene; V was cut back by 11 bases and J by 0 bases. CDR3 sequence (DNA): TGTGCCGCAGGGGGGCGGGGAGGGATGAACACTGAAGCTTTCTTT. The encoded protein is CAAGGRGGMNTEAFF.

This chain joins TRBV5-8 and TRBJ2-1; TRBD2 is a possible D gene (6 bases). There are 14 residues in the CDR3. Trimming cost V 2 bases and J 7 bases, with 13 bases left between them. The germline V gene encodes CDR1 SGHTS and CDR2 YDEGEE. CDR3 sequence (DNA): TGTGCCAGCAGCTTTTACGGGGGAGGAAATGAGCAGTTCTTC. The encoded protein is CASSFYGGGNEQFF.

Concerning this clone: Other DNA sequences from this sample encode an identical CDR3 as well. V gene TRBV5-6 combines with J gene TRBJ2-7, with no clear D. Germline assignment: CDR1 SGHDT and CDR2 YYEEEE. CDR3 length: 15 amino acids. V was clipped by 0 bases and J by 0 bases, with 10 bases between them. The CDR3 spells CASSLVGDTSYEQYF. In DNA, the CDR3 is TGTGCCAGCAGCTTGGTCGGTGATACCTCCTACGAGCAGTACTTC.

The CDR3 nucleotides are TGTGCCAGCAGTTCCCTAGGCGTCGGCGAGCAGTACTTC. It is translated as CASSSLGVGEQYF. The V and J genes are TRBV28 and TRBJ2-7; no reliable D call. The V gene's germline CDR1 is MDHEN and CDR2 SYDVKM. V was trimmed by 4 bases and J by 6 bases, leaving 13 bases between them. The CDR3 consists of 13 residues. Filled out from reference TRBV28 and TRBJ2-7, the complete variable domain reads DVKVTQSSRYLVKRTGEKVFLECVQDMDHENMFWYRQDPGLGLRLIYFSYDVKMKEKGDIPEGYSVSREKKERFSLILESASTNQTSMYLCASSSLGVGEQYFGPGTRLTVT.

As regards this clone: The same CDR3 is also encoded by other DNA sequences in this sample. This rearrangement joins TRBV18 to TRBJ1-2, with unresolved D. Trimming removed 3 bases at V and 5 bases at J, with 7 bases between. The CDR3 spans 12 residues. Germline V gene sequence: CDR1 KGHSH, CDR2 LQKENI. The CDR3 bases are TGTGCCAGCTCACCGGGAACATATGGCTACACCTTC. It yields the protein CASSPGTYGYTF.

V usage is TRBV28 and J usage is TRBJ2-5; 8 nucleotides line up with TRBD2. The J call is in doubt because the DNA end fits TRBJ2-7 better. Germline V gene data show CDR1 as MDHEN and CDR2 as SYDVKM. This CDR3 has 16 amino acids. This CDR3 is CASSLGGGSGTYEQYF. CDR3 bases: TGTGCCAGCAGTTTAGGGGGGGGTAGCGGGACTTACGAGCAGTACTTC.

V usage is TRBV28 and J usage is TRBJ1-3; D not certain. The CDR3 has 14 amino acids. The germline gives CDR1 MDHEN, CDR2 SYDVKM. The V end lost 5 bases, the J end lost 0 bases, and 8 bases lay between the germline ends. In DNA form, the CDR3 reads TGTGCCAGCAGTCTCGAGATCTCTGGAAACACCATATATTTT. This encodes CASSLEISGNTIYF. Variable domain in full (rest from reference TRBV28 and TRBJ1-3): DVKVTQSSRYLVKRTGEKVFLECVQDMDHENMFWYRQDPGLGLRLIYFSYDVKMKEKGDIPEGYSVSREKKERFSLILESASTNQTSMYLCASSLEISGNTIYFGEGSWLTVV.